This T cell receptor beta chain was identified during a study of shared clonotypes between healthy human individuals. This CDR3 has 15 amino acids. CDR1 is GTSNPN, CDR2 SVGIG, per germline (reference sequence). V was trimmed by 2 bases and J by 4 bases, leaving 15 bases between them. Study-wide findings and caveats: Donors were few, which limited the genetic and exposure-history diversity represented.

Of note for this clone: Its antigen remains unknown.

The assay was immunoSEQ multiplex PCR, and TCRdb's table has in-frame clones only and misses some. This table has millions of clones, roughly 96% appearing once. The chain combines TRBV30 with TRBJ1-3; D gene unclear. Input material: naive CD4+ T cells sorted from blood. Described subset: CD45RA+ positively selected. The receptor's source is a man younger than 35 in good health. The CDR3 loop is CAWSLRTGGGNTIYF. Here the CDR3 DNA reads TGTGCCTGGAGTCTCCGCACGGGAGGGGGAAACACCATATATTTT. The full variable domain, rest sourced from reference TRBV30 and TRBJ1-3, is SQTIHQWPATLVQPVGSPLSLECTVEGTSNPNLYWYRQAAGRGLQLLFYSVGIGQISSEVPQNLSASRPQDRQFILSSKKLLLSDSGFYLCAWSLRTGGGNTIYFGEGSWLTVV.